The following is a T cell receptor beta chain sequence with its context. This clone's antigen is unknown. Base qualities are not provided; no much larger clone lies one nucleotide away. This sample is drawn from a study of T cells in localized non-small cell lung cancer (dated by TCRdb to the early 2020s). In terms of the full investigation: Comparing tumors with uninvolved tumor-adjacent lungs, the study looked at the T cell repertoires of a few hundred patients with early-stage NSCLC. The cohort comprised approximately 240 treatment-naïve NSCLC patients with resected, localized lung tumors. The mean age of the NSCLC patients was 50 to 85 years, with approximately 130 men and approximately 100 women.

Study-level results and caveats: Because the study design was exploratory, TCR variables were selected using unadjusted p-values without false-discovery rate correction. Longer overall survival was associated with higher T cell density in blood, whereas shorter survival was associated with higher clonality in adjacent lung. A median of roughly 56 of the top 100 tumor clones were detected in paired uninvolved adjacent lung, and around 27 of these tumor clones were also found among the top 100 clones of the paired uninvolved adjacent lung. Uninvolved tumor-adjacent lung showed the highest T cell clonality, higher than tumor, which suggests more focused antigenic responses in the adjacent lung. Because multi-region tumor sequencing was not done, intratumor heterogeneity could not be ruled out.

The germline V gene sets CDR1 to SNHLY and CDR2 to FYNNEI. Taken from cysteine to phenylalanine, the CDR3 has 15 residues. Only the CDR3 DNA is retained, 45 bases long and in frame from the first base. Ends trimmed: V by 5 bases, J by 6 bases; bases unmatched to a gene: 7. At diagnosis, peripheral blood, uninvolved tumor-adjacent lung and tumor were collected and stored as a combination of fresh-frozen and FFPE material. For TCR repertoire profiling, the blood samples were analyzed as peripheral blood mononuclear cells. The immunoSEQ Assay was used to sequence TCR beta CDR3 regions from DNA. The paper's processing steps were these. T cell density was computed as TCR beta template counts normalized to usable DNA estimated by amplifying housekeeping genes. The preseqR package was used to estimate richness by extrapolating to 400,000 templates for PBMC samples and to 120,000 templates for tissue samples. Clonality was taken to be one minus Pielou's evenness. Tissue-enriched TCRs were identified by differential abundance testing using productive amino-acid clonotypes, minimum total count 5 and alpha 0.1. The Jaccard Index and the Morisita Overlap Index were used to measure how much the repertoires overlapped between compartments. GLIPH clustered TCR beta CDR3s with public tetramer-defined viral CDR3s; viral motifs required at least three viral sequences plus V-gene enrichment. Not all clones reach the TCRdb copy of this immuneACCESS table, which keeps in-frame sequences only. Checked studies attribute under half of the gap to unresolved V genes and leave the rest unexplained. The V and J calls and clone size come from that table; D and trimming were worked out from the DNA. The sample includes around 20,000 clones, with approximately 81% observed a single time. Together, the top ten hold approximately 15% of the sample.

The V gene is TRBV2 and the J gene is TRBJ1-5; 10 central nucleotides agree with TRBD1. Here the sequenced sample was PBMCs, taken before any cancer treatment. This clonotype was sampled from a woman between 35 and 70 years old with stage II squamous cell lung carcinoma. The base sequence is TGTGCCAGCAGTTTGGACAGGGGGTCAGGTCAGCCCCAGCATTTT. Translated, this gives CASSLDRGSGQPQHF.